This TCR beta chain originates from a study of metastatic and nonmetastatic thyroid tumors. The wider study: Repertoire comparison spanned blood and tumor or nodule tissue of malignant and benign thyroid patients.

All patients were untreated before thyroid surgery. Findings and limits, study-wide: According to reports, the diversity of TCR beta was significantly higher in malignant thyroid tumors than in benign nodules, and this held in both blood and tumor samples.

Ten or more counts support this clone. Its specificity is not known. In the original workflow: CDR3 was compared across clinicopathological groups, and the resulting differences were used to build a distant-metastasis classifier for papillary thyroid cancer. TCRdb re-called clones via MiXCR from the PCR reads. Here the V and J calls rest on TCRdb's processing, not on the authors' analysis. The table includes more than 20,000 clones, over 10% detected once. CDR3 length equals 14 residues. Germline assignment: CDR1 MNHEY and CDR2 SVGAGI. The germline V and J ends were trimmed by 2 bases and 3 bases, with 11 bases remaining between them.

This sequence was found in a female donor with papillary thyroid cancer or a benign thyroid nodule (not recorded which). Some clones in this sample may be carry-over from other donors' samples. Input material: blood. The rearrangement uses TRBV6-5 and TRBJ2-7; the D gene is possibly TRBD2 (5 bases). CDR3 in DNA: TGTGCCAGCAGTTACGGGGAGTCCGGCTACGAGCAGTACTTC. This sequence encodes CASSYGESGYEQYF.